Below, 11 T cell receptor beta chains from the same sample are listed, as sequenced in a study of blood T cell repertoires in COVID-19. The data were produced by immunoSEQ multiplex PCR, yet TCRdb's version contains in-frame clones alone and is incomplete. The sample has roughly 250,000 clones, more than 75% seen once. The sample comprised PBMCs or T cells enriched from blood (not recorded which). These receptors were taken from a woman between 45 and 65 years old who had recovered from COVID-19.

V is TRBV3-1 (or the pseudogene TRBV3-2) and J is TRBJ1-5; D not certain. CDR1 is LGHDT, CDR2 YNNKEL, per germline (reference sequence). V was pared by 5 bases and J by 2 bases, with 7 bases between. The CDR3 consists of 13 residues. The CDR3 protein is CASSDQGNQPQHF. In DNA, the CDR3 is TGTGCCAGCAGCGATCAGGGCAATCAGCCCCAGCATTTT.

This chain joins TRBV7-3 and TRBJ2-1; the D gene is possibly TRBD2 (6 bases). The CDR3 consists of 14 residues. V shed 3 bases and J shed 6 bases, with 12 bases lying between them. CDR1 is SGHTA, CDR2 FQGTGA, per germline. CDR3 sequence: CASSLDGGINEQFF. Written as DNA, the CDR3 is TGTGCCAGCAGCTTGGACGGGGGTATCAATGAGCAGTTCTTC.

The count of this clone is one. The CDR3 spells CASSPDKNYGYTF. CDR3 bases: TGTGCCAGCAGCCCGGACAAGAACTATGGCTACACCTTC. The chain links TRBV7-2 to TRBJ1-2; a weak D match, TRBD1 (5 bases). The V gene lost 5 bases and the J gene lost 2 bases, with 9 bases spanning the gap. CDR1 is SGHTA and CDR2 is FQGNSA in the germline V gene. The CDR3 covers 13 residues.

V and J are TRBV30 and TRBJ2-1; D ambiguous. Trimming left V 3 bases short and J 9 bases short, with 12 bases between. CDR3 length equals 12 residues. Germline CDR1 GTSNPN, CDR2 SVGIG (reference sequence). The CDR3 region has the DNA TGTGCCTGGAGCGCAATATCCGGTGAGCAGTTCTTC. Protein sequence: CAWSAISGEQFF.

This clone was detected a few times. The chain links TRBV4-2 to TRBJ2-7, with 9 bases that match TRBD2. This CDR3 has 15 amino acids. The V gene end was trimmed by 1 base and the J gene end by 2 bases; junction bases not matched to a gene: 3. The germline CDR1 and CDR2 sequences are LGHNA and YNFKEQ. CDR3 region: CASSQGLAEPYEQYF. As DNA, the CDR3 is TGTGCCAGCAGCCAAGGACTAGCGGAGCCCTACGAGCAGTACTTC.

The chain is built from TRBV27 and TRBJ2-1, with 11 nucleotides matching TRBD2. This CDR3 spans 15 amino acids. The germline gives CDR1 MNHEY, CDR2 SMNVEV (reference sequence). Germline trimming cut 6 bases from V and 6 bases from J; bases unmatched to any gene: 7. DNA for the CDR3: TGTGCCAGCAGCTTTCCGGGACTAGCGGCCAATGAGCAGTTCTTC. Protein: CASSFPGLAANEQFF.

The chain recombines TRBV6-6 with TRBJ1-2; 7 positions agree with TRBD1. The CDR3 has 13 amino acids. Germline trimming cut 6 bases from V and 7 bases from J; bases unmatched to any gene: 8. Germline-derived CDR1 and CDR2 are MNHNY and SVGAGI (reference sequence). The CDR3 loop is CASRLGQIIGYTF. The CDR3 DNA sequence: TGTGCCAGCAGATTGGGACAGATAATTGGCTACACCTTC.

This clone was detected only a few times. The rearrangement joins TRBV6-5 to TRBJ2-7; 10 positions agree with TRBD2. Germline V gives CDR1 MNHEY, CDR2 SVGAGI. V gave up 6 bases and J gave up 3 bases; unmatched junction bases: 5. CDR3 length: 14 residues. CDR3 protein: CASRQREGVYEQYF. The CDR3 DNA sequence: TGTGCCAGCAGACAGCGGGAGGGAGTCTACGAGCAGTACTTC.

The genes are TRBV29-1 and TRBJ2-7, with D possibly matching TRBD2 (7 bases). Trimming cost V 2 bases and J 3 bases, with 11 bases left between them. Germline V gives CDR1 SQVTM, CDR2 ANQGSEA. This CDR3 region has 13 residues. In DNA form, the CDR3 reads TGCAGCGTTGAACGGGGGGCAGGCTACGAGCAGTACTTC. This sequence encodes CSVERGAGYEQYF.

The gene calls are TRBV10-3 and TRBJ2-1, with a possible D match to TRBD1 (5 bases). The V end was cut by 9 bases, the J end by 6 bases, with 9 bases between. In germline, CDR1 is ENHRY, CDR2 SYGVKD. The CDR3 is 11 amino acids. The CDR3 spells CAIRQINEQFF. The CDR3 coding sequence is TGTGCCATAAGACAGATCAATGAGCAGTTCTTC.

This clone was seen once. The J gene is TRBJ1-2, the V gene TRBV28, with D possibly TRBD1 on 6 matching bases. CDR1 and CDR2 (germline): MDHEN, SYDVKM. The CDR3 runs to 20 residues. V lost 2 bases and J 2 bases, leaving 27 bases between the germline ends. Here the CDR3 reads CASSLPPPGQHELPNYGYTF. CDR3 nucleotides: TGTGCCAGCAGTTTACCCCCCCCCGGACAGCACGAACTTCCGAACTATGGCTACACCTTC.